Sequencing of this T cell receptor (beta chain) was carried out in a study of shared clonotypes between healthy human individuals. Looking at the study overall: Used for every donor were three CD4 naive, three CD4 memory, two CD8 naive and one CD8 memory plate.

Naive CD8 populations comprised CD45RO-negative cells positively selected for CCR7, excluding terminally differentiated effector memory CD45RA+ cells. The CDR3 consists of 17 residues. Per germline, CDR1 ENHRY and CDR2 SYGVKD. The V gene end was trimmed by 2 bases and the J gene end by 4 bases; junction bases not matched to a gene: 12. Produced via immunoSEQ multiplex PCR; TCRdb's table is partial and in-frame only. The table lists around 610,000 clones, 90% to 97% of them singletons. J is TRBJ2-3 and V is TRBV10-3; 7 nucleotides align to TRBD2. The material sequenced was naive CD8+ T cells sorted from blood. The sequence was obtained from a woman aged 25-40 years in good health. This CDR3 reads CAISEPWVAGDSDTQYF. DNA of the CDR3: TGTGCCATCAGTGAGCCGTGGGTGGCGGGAGATTCAGATACGCAGTATTTT.